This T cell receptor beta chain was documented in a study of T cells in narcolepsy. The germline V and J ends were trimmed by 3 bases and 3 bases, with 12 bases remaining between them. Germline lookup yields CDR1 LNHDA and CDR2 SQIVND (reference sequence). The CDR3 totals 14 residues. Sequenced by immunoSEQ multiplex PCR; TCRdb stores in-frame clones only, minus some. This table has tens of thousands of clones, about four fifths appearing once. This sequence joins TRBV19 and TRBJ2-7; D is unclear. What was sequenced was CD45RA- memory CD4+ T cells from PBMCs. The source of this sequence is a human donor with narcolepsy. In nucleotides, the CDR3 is TGTGCCAGTAGTATCAGGCCTGGCAGCTACGAGCAGTACTTC. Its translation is CASSIRPGSYEQYF. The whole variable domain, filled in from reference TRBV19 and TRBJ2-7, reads DGGITQSPKYLFRKEGQNVTLSCEQNLNHDAMYWYRQDPGQGLRLIYYSQIVNDFQKGDIAEGYSVSREKKESFPLTVTSAQKNPTAFYLCASSIRPGSYEQYFGPGTRLTVT.